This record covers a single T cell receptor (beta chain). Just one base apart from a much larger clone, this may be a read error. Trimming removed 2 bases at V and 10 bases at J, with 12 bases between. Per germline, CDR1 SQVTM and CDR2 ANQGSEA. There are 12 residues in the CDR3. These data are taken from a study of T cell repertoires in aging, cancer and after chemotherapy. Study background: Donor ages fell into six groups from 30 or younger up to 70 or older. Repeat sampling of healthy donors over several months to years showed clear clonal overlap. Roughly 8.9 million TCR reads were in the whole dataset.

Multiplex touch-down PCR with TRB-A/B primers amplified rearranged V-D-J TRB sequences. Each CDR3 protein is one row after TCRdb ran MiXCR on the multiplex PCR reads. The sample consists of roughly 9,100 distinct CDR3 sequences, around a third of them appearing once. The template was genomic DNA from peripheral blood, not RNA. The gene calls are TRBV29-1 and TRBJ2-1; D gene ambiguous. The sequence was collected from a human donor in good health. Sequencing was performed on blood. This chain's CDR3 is CSVEPKVKEQFF. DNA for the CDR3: TGCAGCGTTGAACCGAAAGTGAAAGAGCAGTTCTTC.